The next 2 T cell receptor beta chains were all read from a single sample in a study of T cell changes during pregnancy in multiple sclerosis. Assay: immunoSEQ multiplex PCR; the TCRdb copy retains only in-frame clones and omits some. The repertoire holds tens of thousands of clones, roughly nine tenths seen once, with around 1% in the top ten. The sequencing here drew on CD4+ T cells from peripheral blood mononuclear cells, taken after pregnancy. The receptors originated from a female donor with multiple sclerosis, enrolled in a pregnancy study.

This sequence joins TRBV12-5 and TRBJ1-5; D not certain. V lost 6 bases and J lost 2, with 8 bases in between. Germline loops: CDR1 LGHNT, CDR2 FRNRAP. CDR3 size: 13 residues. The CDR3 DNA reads TGTGCTAGTGGCTATGATGGCAATCAGCCCCAGCATTTT. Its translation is CASGYDGNQPQHF. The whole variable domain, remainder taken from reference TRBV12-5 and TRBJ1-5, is DARVTQTPRHKVTEMGQEVTMRCQPILGHNTVFWYRQTMMQGLELLAYFRNRAPLDDSGMPKDRFSAEMPDATLATLKIQPSEPRDSAVYFCASGYDGNQPQHFGDGTRLSIL.

The CDR3, as DNA: TGTGCCAGTAGCAAACAGGGGTTTGATGAAAAACTGTTTTTT. Translating gives CASSKQGFDEKLFF. This chain links TRBV19 with TRBJ1-4; 7 nucleotides agree with TRBD1. CDR1 is LNHDA, CDR2 SQIVND, per germline (reference sequence). The CDR3 length is 14 residues. The junction had 7 bases not matched to a gene; V was cut back by 6 bases and J by 6 bases. The entire variable domain, with the rest obtained from reference TRBV19 and TRBJ1-4, is as follows: DGGITQSPKYLFRKEGQNVTLSCEQNLNHDAMYWYRQDPGQGLRLIYYSQIVNDFQKGDIAEGYSVSREKKESFPLTVTSAQKNPTAFYLCASSKQGFDEKLFFGSGTQLSVL.